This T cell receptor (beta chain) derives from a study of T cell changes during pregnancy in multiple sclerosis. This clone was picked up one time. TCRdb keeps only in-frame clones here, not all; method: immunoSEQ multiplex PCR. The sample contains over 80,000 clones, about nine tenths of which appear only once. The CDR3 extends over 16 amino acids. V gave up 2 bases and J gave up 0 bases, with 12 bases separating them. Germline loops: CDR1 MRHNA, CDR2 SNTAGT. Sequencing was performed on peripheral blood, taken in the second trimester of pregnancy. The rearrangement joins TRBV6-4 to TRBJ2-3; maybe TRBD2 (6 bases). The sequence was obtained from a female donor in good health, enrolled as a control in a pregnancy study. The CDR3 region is CASSDRAGASTDTQYF. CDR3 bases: TGTGCCAGCAGTGACCGAGCGGGCGCTAGCACAGATACGCAGTATTTT.